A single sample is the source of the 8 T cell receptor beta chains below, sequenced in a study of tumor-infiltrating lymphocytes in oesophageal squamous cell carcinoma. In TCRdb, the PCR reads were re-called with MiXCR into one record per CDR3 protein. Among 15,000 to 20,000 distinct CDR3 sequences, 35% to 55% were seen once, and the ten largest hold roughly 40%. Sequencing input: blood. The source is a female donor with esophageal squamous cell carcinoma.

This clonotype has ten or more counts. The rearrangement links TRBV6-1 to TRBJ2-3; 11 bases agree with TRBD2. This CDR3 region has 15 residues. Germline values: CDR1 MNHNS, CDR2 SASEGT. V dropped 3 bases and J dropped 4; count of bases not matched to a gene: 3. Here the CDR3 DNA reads TGTGCCAGCAGTGATCAGACTAGCGGGGCAGATACGCAGTATTTT. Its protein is CASSDQTSGADTQYF.

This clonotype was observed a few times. The CDR3 loop reads CASSWGGPNNEQFF. The CDR3 nucleotides are TGTGCCAGCAGCTGGGGCGGACCAAACAATGAGCAGTTCTTC. The genes are TRBV7-3 and TRBJ2-5; TRBD1 is a possible D gene (5 bases). The better agreement between TRBJ2-1 and the DNA end casts doubt on the J call. The CDR3 contains 14 residues. Germline-derived CDR1 and CDR2 are SGHTA and FQGTGA.

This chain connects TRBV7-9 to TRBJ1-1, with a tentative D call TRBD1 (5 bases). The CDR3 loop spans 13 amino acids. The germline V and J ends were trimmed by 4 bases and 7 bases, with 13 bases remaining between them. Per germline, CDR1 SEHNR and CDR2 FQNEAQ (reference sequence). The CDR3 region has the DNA TGTGCCAGCAGCTGGGTTGAGCAGGGTGAAGCTTTCTTT. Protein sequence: CASSWVEQGEAFF.

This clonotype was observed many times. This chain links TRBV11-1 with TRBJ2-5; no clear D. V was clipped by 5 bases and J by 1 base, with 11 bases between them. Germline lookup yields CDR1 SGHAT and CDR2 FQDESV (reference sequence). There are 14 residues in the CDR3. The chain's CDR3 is CASSDRSIQETQYF. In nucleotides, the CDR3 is TGTGCCAGCAGCGACCGTTCTATCCAAGAGACCCAGTACTTC.

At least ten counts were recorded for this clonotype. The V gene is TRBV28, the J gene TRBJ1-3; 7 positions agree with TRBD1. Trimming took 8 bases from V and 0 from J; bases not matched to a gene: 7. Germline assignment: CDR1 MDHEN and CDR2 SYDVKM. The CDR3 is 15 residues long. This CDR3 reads CASLYPGGSGNTIYF. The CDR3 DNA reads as TGTGCCAGCCTTTACCCAGGGGGCTCTGGAAACACCATATATTTT. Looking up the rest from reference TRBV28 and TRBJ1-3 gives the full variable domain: DVKVTQSSRYLVKRTGEKVFLECVQDMDHENMFWYRQDPGLGLRLIYFSYDVKMKEKGDIPEGYSVSREKKERFSLILESASTNQTSMYLCASLYPGGSGNTIYFGEGSWLTVV.

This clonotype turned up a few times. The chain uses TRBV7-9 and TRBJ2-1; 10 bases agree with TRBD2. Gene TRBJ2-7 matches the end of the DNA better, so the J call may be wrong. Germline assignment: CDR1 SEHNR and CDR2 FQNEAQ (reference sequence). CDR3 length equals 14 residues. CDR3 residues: CASSNSGRSYEQYF. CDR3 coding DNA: TGTGCCAGCAGTAATAGCGGGAGGAGCTACGAGCAGTACTTC.

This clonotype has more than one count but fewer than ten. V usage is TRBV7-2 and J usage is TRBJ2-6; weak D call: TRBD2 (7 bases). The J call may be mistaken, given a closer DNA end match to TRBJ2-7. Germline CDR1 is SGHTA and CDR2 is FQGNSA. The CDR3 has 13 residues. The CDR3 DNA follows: TGTGCCAGCCGTGTGCGGGAGAGGGGGGAGCAGTACTTC. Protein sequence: CASRVRERGEQYF.

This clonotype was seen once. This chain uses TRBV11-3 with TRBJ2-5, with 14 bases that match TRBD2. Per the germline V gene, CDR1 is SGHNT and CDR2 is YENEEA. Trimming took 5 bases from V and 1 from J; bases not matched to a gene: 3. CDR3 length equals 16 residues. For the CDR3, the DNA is TGTGCCAGCAGCAAGACTAGCGGGAGGGGCCAAGAGACCCAGTACTTC. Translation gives CASSKTSGRGQETQYF. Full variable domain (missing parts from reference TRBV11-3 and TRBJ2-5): EAGVVQSPRYKIIEKKQPVAFWCNPISGHNTLYWYLQNLGQGPELLIRYENEEAVDDSQLPKDRFSAERLKGVDSTLKIQPAELGDSAVYLCASSKTSGRGQETQYFGPGTRLLVL.